The clone carrying this TCR beta chain came up many times. The source of the sample is a study of T-cell reconstitution after alpha-beta-depleted transplantation in children. Preparation of the TCRbeta library was carried out with unique molecular identifiers. TCRdb redid the calling of the PCR reads with MiXCR, one entry per CDR3 protein. The sample gives around 87,000 distinct CDR3 sequences, roughly 8.8% of which show up once; about 7% is in the top ten. V was clipped by 5 bases and J by 5 bases, with 9 bases between them. The V gene's germline CDR1 is SNHLY and CDR2 FYNNEI. The CDR3 extends over 12 amino acids.

The source is a human donor who donated a stem cell graft to a child with congenital amegakaryocytic thrombocytopenia. The specimen comprised PBMCs from the stem cell graft donor, sampled from the stem cell graft. The genes are TRBV2 and TRBJ2-5; no clear D gene. The DNA of the CDR3 is TGTGCCAGCAGTAATCCGTCCGAGACCCAGTACTTC. It yields the protein CASSNPSETQYF.